This T cell receptor beta chain appears in the sequencing data of a study of blood T cell repertoires in COVID-19. This clone appeared once. Germline CDR1 SEHNR, CDR2 FQNEAQ (reference sequence). With 5 bases removed from V and 0 bases from J, the gap between germline ends came to 8 bases. This CDR3 is built from 14 residues. The repertoire was sequenced with immunoSEQ multiplex PCR; TCRdb's copy has only in-frame clones and lacks some. The profile covers 400,000 to 450,000 clones, with around 86% appearing a single time and around 1.4% taken by the ten largest. The V call is TRBV7-9, the J call TRBJ1-5; D not certain. The source of this sequence is a woman in her twenties or thirties with active or convalescent COVID-19. Sequencing was done on a sample of peripheral blood. CDR3: CASSEVDSNQPQHF. The CDR3 DNA follows: TGTGCCAGCAGCGAGGTTGATAGCAATCAGCCCCAGCATTTT. Full variable domain (rest looked up from reference TRBV7-9 and TRBJ1-5): DTGVSQNPRHKITKRGQNVTFRCDPISEHNRLYWYRQTLGQGPEFLTYFQNEAQLEKSRLLSDRFSAERPKGSFSTLEIQRTEQGDSAMYLCASSEVDSNQPQHFGDGTRLSIL.